Listed below are T cell receptor beta chains from one sample, sequenced in a study of tumor-infiltrating lymphocytes in primary liver carcinoma. MiXCR was run by TCRdb on the multiplex PCR reads, yielding one entry per CDR3 protein. This table has about 100,000 distinct CDR3 sequences, about two thirds appearing once. The sequencing sample was made of liver tumor tissue from sampling region 2. These receptor sequences come from a woman aged 55-69 years with primary liver carcinoma and hepatitis B virus infection. CDR3s include the opening cysteine and the closing phenylalanine or tryptophan. D genes are given only for firm matches. Clone size is stated in some rows and not others, as once, few, many or a class when expanded.

v_gene,len,abundance,j_gene,d_gene,CDR3nt,CDR3aa
TRBV11-2,17,-,TRBJ2-3,-,TGTGTCAGCAGCTTAGCAATGTGGAGAAGGAGTACAGATACGCAGTATTTT,CVSSLAMWRRSTDTQYF
TRBV11-2,14,-,TRBJ2-5,-,TGTGCCAGCGGCTTAAGGACATTACAAGAGACCCAGTACTTC,CASGLRTLQETQYF
TRBV10-3,14,-,TRBJ2-3,-,TGTGCCGTCAGTGTGGGGGGAGGCACATATACGCAGTATTTT,CAVSVGGGTYTQYF
TRBV6-1,15,-,TRBJ2-2,-,TGTGCCAGTAGTTTGGGACTGACCAACACCGGGGAGCTGTTTTTT,CASSLGLTNTGELFF
TRBV6-5,16,-,TRBJ2-6,TRBD1,TGTGCCGGAAGGGGGACAGTGGAGGCTGGGGCCAACGTCCTGACTTTC,CAGRGTVEAGANVLTF
TRBV5-4,13,-,TRBJ1-4,-,TGTGCCAGCAACTTCACGACTAATGAAAAACTGTTTTTT,CASNFTTNEKLFF
TRBV10-3,15,-,TRBJ2-6,-,TGTGCCATCAGTGAGTCATGGGCTGGGGCCAACGTCCTGACTTTC,CAISESWAGANVLTF
TRBV15,16,-,TRBJ2-7,-,TGTGCCACCGGCAGGGCCGGGACATCGGTCTCCTACGAGCAGTACTTC,CATGRAGTSVSYEQYF
TRBV29-1,19,-,TRBJ2-1,TRBD2,TGCAGCGTTGAAGCCCCGGGACTAGCGGGAGGACCTGGCTACAATGAGGAGTTCTTT,CSVEAPGLAGGPGYNEEFF
TRBV28,18,many,TRBJ1-2,-,TGTGCCAGCAGTCAAAGATCGTTTGCGGCCCCGGTTGGCTATGGCTACACCTTC,CASSQRSFAAPVGYGYTF
TRBV29-1,11,many,TRBJ2-5,-,TGCAGTAAGACGGAGGGGGAGACCCAGTACTTC,CSKTEGETQYF
TRBV14,15,-,TRBJ2-1,-,TGTGCCATCAGCCAGGCAGTTAGCGGACTCAATGAGCAGTTCTTC,CAISQAVSGLNEQFF
TRBV6-2/TRBV6-3,15,-,TRBJ2-7,TRBD2,TGTGCCAGCAGTCAACTAGCGGGAAAGGTAGGGGAGCAGTACTTC,CASSQLAGKVGEQYF
TRBV6-4,13,many,TRBJ2-3,TRBD1,TGTGCCAGCAGCCAGGGGGCCGAAGATACGCAGTATTTT,CASSQGAEDTQYF
TRBV11-3,15,-,TRBJ2-3,-,TGTGCCGGTAGTCTCGGACTTAGCGGCACAGATACGCAGTATTTT,CAGSLGLSGTDTQYF
TRBV11-2,15,-,TRBJ2-7,-,TGTGCCAGCAGCTTAGACCCTACGGGGTCCTACGAGGAGTACTTC,CASSLDPTGSYEEYF
TRBV12-3/TRBV12-4,16,-,TRBJ2-5,TRBD2,TGTGCCAGCAGTTCCACTAGCGGGAGGGCCGGGGGGATCCAGTACTTC,CASSSTSGRAGGIQYF
TRBV12-3/TRBV12-4,12,once,TRBJ1-6,-,TGTGCCAGCACTCACCTTACCTCACCCCTCCACTTT,CASTHLTSPLHF
TRBV28,14,-,TRBJ1-4,-,TGTGCCAGTAGTAATCGGCAGGGTGGAGAAAAAGTGTTTTTT,CASSNRQGGEKVFF
TRBV18,12,few,TRBJ2-1,-,TGTGCCAGCTCAAGACAGGATGTCGGGCAGTTCTTC,CASSRQDVGQFF
TRBV29-1,15,-,TRBJ2-5,-,TGCGGTGTTACCAGGGTGGGGCGGCCTAAAGAGACCCAGTACTTC,CGVTRVGRPKETQYF
TRBV11-2,14,-,TRBJ2-7,TRBD2,TGTGCCGGCAGCTTGACTAGCGGGAATTACGGGCAGTACTTC,CAGSLTSGNYGQYF
TRBV19,15,few,TRBJ2-1,-,TGTGCCAGTAGACTGGGGCGGGACAGAGACAATGAGCAGTTCTTC,CASRLGRDRDNEQFF
TRBV28,17,-,TRBJ2-1,-,TGTGCCAGCACACACAGGGCGGGGTCTATAGACTACAATGAGCAGTTCTTC,CASTHRAGSIDYNEQFF
TRBV5-1,14,many,TRBJ2-7,-,TGCGCCAGCAGCTTGGTTCGGGGTTCCTACGAGCAGTACTTC,CASSLVRGSYEQYF
TRBV5-5,16,many,TRBJ2-1,TRBD2,TGTGCCAGCAGCTTCCCGGGACTAGCTAGACCCAATGAGCAGTTCTTC,CASSFPGLARPNEQFF
TRBV7-3,16,-,TRBJ2-1,-,TGTGCCAGCAGCCGAGCCGGGACCAGCAGGAGCAATGAGCAGTTCTTC,CASSRAGTSRSNEQFF
TRBV11-2,16,-,TRBJ2-5,-,TGTGCCAGCAGACCACCCACTAACGGGGGCTGGTATACCCAGTACTTC,CASRPPTNGGWYTQYF
TRBV15,15,-,TRBJ2-1,-,TGTGCCACCAACAGACCCGGAACCTCCTACAATGAGCAGTTCTTC,CATNRPGTSYNEQFF
TRBV6-1,14,-,TRBJ2-7,-,TGTGCCAGCAGGGAGTCCTGGGCTCTGGAAGAGCAGTACTTC,CASRESWALEEQYF
TRBV5-1,16,many,TRBJ2-1,TRBD1,TGCGCCAGCAGCTTGGCGAGGACAGGGGGAAACATCGAGCAGTTCTTC,CASSLARTGGNIEQFF
TRBV11-2,13,hyperexpanded,TRBJ2-2,-,TGTGCCAGCAGCTTAGATAGGACTGGGGAGCTGTTTTTT,CASSLDRTGELFF
TRBV11-2,13,once,TRBJ2-1,TRBD1,TGTGCCAGCAGCTTGGACAGGGAGGATGATCATTTCTTC,CASSLDREDDHFF